Given below is one T cell receptor (beta chain) in context. Its antigen is not identified. Treatment given: roughly 19 received Ad26.COV2.S at low or high dose, single or two shots; roughly 5 received placebo; per-sample allocation not given. Sampling was done on day 63 after the first vaccine or placebo injection. Vaccination employed an Ad26 vector expressing the Wuhan-strain SARS-CoV-2 spike. Profiled with immunoSEQ multiplex PCR; TCRdb holds only in-frame clones, not every one. Counted here are roughly 420,000 clones, 89% occurring once; the ten biggest clones make up about 2.5%. The V gene's germline CDR1 is LGHNA and CDR2 YSLEER. This CDR3 spans 14 amino acids. Trimming took off 2 bases at V and 6 bases at J, with 8 bases between the two ends. This entry is derived from a study of Ad26.COV2.S vaccination and SARS-CoV-2 variants. Study background: Ad26.COV2.S arm of COV1001 included the donor. Once or twice, 56 days apart, Ad26.COV2.S was delivered intramuscularly.

Study conclusions and caveats: Assessments of TCR breadth and depth may have underestimated the total T cell responses.

The chain is built from TRBV4-3 and TRBJ1-6, with D uncertain. The sequencing here drew on peripheral blood, taken in a trial of Ad26.COV2.S vaccine versus placebo. The source of this sequence is a person between 18 and 59 years old who received the Ad26.COV2.S COVID-19 vaccine or a placebo. CDR3 loop: CASSQTWLNSPLHF. CDR3 DNA: TGCGCCAGCAGCCAAACGTGGCTTAATTCACCCCTCCACTTT.